The clone carrying this TCR beta chain has more than one count but fewer than ten. The sample belongs to a study of blood T cell repertoires in COVID-19. For the study at large: Acute and convalescent COVID-19 specimens originated in the United States, Italy and Spain.

Per the study methods: Nucleated cell number was recorded as an estimate derived from reference gene primer amplification. Repertoires were generated with immunoSEQ multiplex PCR, while TCRdb's copy carries only in-frame clones and drops some. The DNA gave D and trimming, while V, J and clone size come from that table. Of around 160,000 clones listed, approximately 80% are singletons. This sequence was found in an older woman who had recovered from COVID-19. Sequencing was done on a sample of PBMCs or T cells enriched from blood (not recorded which).

CDR3 coding DNA: TGTGCCAGCAGCTTAGGGGCCAATCAGCCCCAGCATTTT. This gives the protein CASSLGANQPQHF. This chain links TRBV7-3 with TRBJ1-5; possibly TRBD1 for D (5 bases). The CDR3 extends over 13 amino acids. CDR1 is SGHTA and CDR2 is FQGTGA in the germline V gene. V was clipped by 2 bases and J by 3 bases, with 5 bases between them.